This is a list of T cell receptor beta chains from one sample in a study of blood T cell repertoires in COVID-19. Only in-frame clones appear in the TCRdb table, and some are missing; sequencing was by immunoSEQ multiplex PCR. The sample lists around 100,000 clones; about four fifths were seen once. The sample consisted of peripheral blood. These receptors were collected from a woman in her thirties or forties with acute or convalescent COVID-19. The CDR3 runs from the conserved cysteine through the conserved F or W. A D gene is named only where the DNA matches it firmly. A clone size is listed for some rows: how often the clone was seen (once, few, many), or a class if it is expanded.

j_gene	d_gene	v_gene	abundance	CDR3aa	CDR3nt
TRBJ1-5	-	TRBV7-8	-	CASSLGVGPQPQHF	TGTGCCAGCAGCTTAGGTGTGGGGCCTCAGCCCCAGCATTTT
TRBJ2-2	TRBD1	TRBV4-3	-	CASSQGDRDTGELFF	TGCGCCAGCAGCCAAGGGGACAGGGACACCGGGGAGCTGTTTTTT
TRBJ2-1	TRBD2	TRBV9	-	CASSVAGGGAVVGNEQFF	TGTGCCAGCAGCGTAGCGGGCGGGGGGGCAGTCGTAGGGAATGAGCAGTTCTTC
TRBJ1-4	-	TRBV4-1	-	CASSPAGVGTNEKLFF	TGCGCCAGCAGCCCAGCCGGGGTTGGCACTAATGAAAAACTGTTTTTT
TRBJ2-1	-	TRBV21-1	few	CASSKAKFYRRLLWTSGGAEQFF	TGTGCCAGCAGCAAAGCGAAATTTTATCGGCGTCTCCTTTGGACTAGCGGGGGGGCGGAGCAGTTCTTC
TRBJ1-2	TRBD1	TRBV6-1	-	CASSEFQGAEANYGYTF	TGTGCCAGCAGTGAATTTCAGGGGGCGGAGGCTAACTATGGCTACACCTTC
TRBJ2-3	TRBD1	TRBV11-2	-	CASSAGTATDTQYF	TGTGCCAGCAGCGCCGGGACAGCCACAGATACGCAGTATTTT
TRBJ1-1	TRBD1	TRBV6-2/TRBV6-3	-	CASSYSRTGGTEAFF	TGTGCCAGCAGTTACTCGCGGACAGGGGGGACTGAAGCTTTCTTT
TRBJ1-4	-	TRBV7-9	-	CASSLGGSTTNEKLFF	TGTGCCAGCAGCTTAGGCGGCTCCACAACTAATGAAAAACTGTTTTTT
TRBJ2-7	TRBD1	TRBV6-5	-	CASKGAAYEQYF	TGTGCCAGCAAGGGGGCGGCCTACGAGCAGTACTTC
TRBJ1-2	TRBD1	TRBV11-2	-	CASSLLWDRTNYGYTF	TGTGCCAGCAGCTTACTATGGGACAGAACTAACTATGGCTACACCTTC
TRBJ1-5	-	TRBV12-3/TRBV12-4	-	CASSTFSNQPQHF	TGTGCCAGCAGCACATTTAGCAATCAGCCCCAGCATTTT
TRBJ2-3	-	TRBV7-2	-	CASSLSLADTQYF	TGTGCCAGCAGCTTATCTCTCGCAGATACGCAGTATTTT
TRBJ2-1	-	TRBV5-5	-	CASSLNFRSSSYNEQFF	TGTGCCAGCAGCTTGAATTTTCGGTCTAGCTCCTACAATGAGCAGTTCTTC
TRBJ1-6	-	TRBV10-3	-	CAISVDSNSPLHF	TGTGCCATCAGTGTAGACAGCAATTCACCCCTCCACTTT
TRBJ1-1	-	TRBV30	-	CAWSVADLLNTEAFF	TGTGCCTGGAGTGTGGCAGACTTGTTGAACACTGAAGCTTTCTTT
TRBJ1-3	-	TRBV2	-	CASSRVPGNTIYF	TGTGCCAGCAGTCGGGTCCCGGGAAACACCATATATTTT
TRBJ1-2	-	TRBV6-1	-	CASSEGGVYGYTF	TGTGCCAGCAGTGAAGGGGGAGTCTATGGCTACACCTTC
TRBJ2-1	TRBD2	TRBV30	-	CAWKTSDSYNEQFF	TGTGCCTGGAAGACTAGCGACTCCTACAATGAGCAGTTCTTC
TRBJ2-2	-	TRBV7-3	-	CASSFNRNTGELFF	TGTGCCAGCAGCTTTAATAGGAACACCGGGGAGCTGTTTTTT
TRBJ1-4	-	TRBV5-4	-	CASSPNRALNEKLLF	TGTGCCAGCAGCCCTAACAGGGCCCTTAATGAAAAACTGCTTTTT
TRBJ1-1	-	TRBV2	-	CASSPLGLQVYRAEAFF	TGTGCCAGCAGTCCCTTGGGACTACAGGTGTATCGGGCTGAAGCTTTCTTT
TRBJ2-3	-	TRBV28	-	CASRKQGTTDTQYF	TGTGCCAGCAGGAAACAGGGAACCACAGATACGCAGTATTTT
TRBJ2-3	-	TRBV7-2	once	CASSFGWTLSTDTQYF	TGTGCCAGCAGCTTTGGGTGGACACTTAGCACAGATACGCAGTATTTT
TRBJ1-1	TRBD1	TRBV19	-	CASMTGGRGNTEAFF	TGTGCCAGTATGACAGGGGGCCGGGGGAACACTGAAGCTTTCTTT
TRBJ1-1	-	TRBV18	-	CASSPISGDTEAFF	TGTGCCAGCTCACCAATCTCCGGGGACACTGAAGCTTTCTTT
TRBJ1-2	TRBD1	TRBV19	once	CASSSDRVYGYTF	TGTGCCAGTAGTTCGGACAGGGTCTATGGCTACACCTTC
TRBJ2-2	TRBD1	TRBV3-1/TRBV3-2	-	CASSKRQGSFPGELFF	TGTGCCAGCAGCAAAAGACAGGGGTCTTTTCCCGGGGAGCTGTTTTTT
TRBJ2-1	TRBD2	TRBV4-3	-	CASSTHTATSGGVGDEQFF	TGCGCCAGCAGCACACACACTGCTACTAGCGGGGGGGTTGGCGATGAGCAGTTCTTC
TRBJ1-3	-	TRBV5-1	-	CASSPGSSSGNTIYF	TGCGCCAGCAGCCCGGGATCGAGCTCTGGAAACACCATATATTTT
TRBJ2-1	-	TRBV9	-	CASSAGQSPLLNEQFF	TGTGCCAGCAGCGCAGGACAGTCCCCCTTACTGAATGAGCAGTTCTTC
TRBJ2-3	TRBD2	TRBV4-2	-	CASSMRLAGGGGTDTQYF	TGTGCCAGCAGCATGAGACTAGCGGGGGGGGGTGGCACAGATACGCAGTATTTT
TRBJ1-2	-	TRBV2	-	CASSRNRASNYGYTF	TGTGCCAGCAGTCGAAACAGGGCATCTAACTATGGCTACACCTTC
TRBJ1-1	-	TRBV27	-	CASSLNTGFEAFF	TGTGCCAGCAGTCTCAACACAGGTTTCGAAGCTTTCTTT
TRBJ2-1	TRBD2	TRBV12-5	-	CASGNSGAGGNEQFF	TGTGCTAGTGGCAATAGCGGGGCCGGTGGGAATGAGCAGTTCTTC
TRBJ2-6	-	TRBV19	-	CASSPGANVLTF	TGTGCCAGCTCTCCTGGGGCCAACGTCCTGACTTTC
TRBJ2-3	-	TRBV5-4	-	CASSLDGTLTDTQYF	TGTGCCAGCAGCTTGGACGGGACTCTCACAGATACGCAGTATTTT
TRBJ2-5	TRBD2	TRBV30	-	CAYTSGGHGWDQYF	TGTGCCTATACTAGCGGGGGGCACGGATGGGACCAGTACTTC
TRBJ2-2	-	TRBV2	-	CASSEAWQGSTGELFF	TGTGCCAGCAGTGAAGCCTGGCAGGGCAGCACCGGGGAGCTGTTTTTT
TRBJ2-4	-	TRBV7-9	-	CASSLAGLRKQNIQYF	TGTGCCAGCAGCTTAGCTGGTTTAAGAAAGCAAAACATTCAGTACTTC
TRBJ1-1	-	TRBV4-1	-	CASSPRLDLRGAFF	TGCGCCAGCAGCCCACGTTTGGATCTTCGGGGAGCTTTCTTT
TRBJ1-2	-	TRBV6-1	-	CASSEYSGVRLGYTF	TGTGCCAGCAGTGAATATTCAGGCGTAAGGTTGGGCTACACCTTC
TRBJ1-3	-	TRBV5-1	-	CASSFGEGNTIYF	TGCGCCAGCAGCTTCGGGGAGGGAAACACCATATATTTT
TRBJ1-3	TRBD1	TRBV18	-	CASSPDRGGNTIYF	TGTGCCAGCTCACCAGACAGGGGTGGAAACACCATATATTTT
TRBJ1-5	TRBD1	TRBV28	-	CASSSLTGGNQPQHF	TGTGCCAGCAGTTCGCTAACAGGGGGGAATCAGCCCCAGCATTTT
TRBJ1-6	TRBD1	TRBV7-2	-	CASSLARDRVNSPLHF	TGTGCCAGCAGCTTAGCGAGGGACAGGGTAAATTCACCCCTCCACTTT
TRBJ1-3	-	TRBV6-1	few	CASSEGGGIGRWVGNTIYF	TGTGCCAGCAGTGAAGGCGGCGGGATAGGACGTTGGGTGGGAAACACCATATATTTT
TRBJ2-2	-	TRBV3-1/TRBV3-2	-	CASSPYRENTGELFF	TGTGCCAGCAGCCCGTACCGGGAGAACACCGGGGAGCTGTTTTTT
TRBJ1-1	TRBD1	TRBV7-2	-	CASSRSPGDREAFF	TGTGCCAGCAGCCGTTCCCCGGGGGACAGGGAAGCTTTCTTT
TRBJ1-6	TRBD1	TRBV6-5	-	CASSQGQGGSPLHF	TGTGCCAGCAGCCAGGGACAGGGCGGTTCACCCCTCCACTTT